The rows below give T cell receptor beta chains drawn from one sample of a study of CD8 T cells in Susac syndrome. TCRdb redid the calling of the immunoSEQ multiplex PCR reads with MiXCR, one entry per CDR3 protein. The sample holds about 300,000 distinct CDR3 sequences; 65% to 90% are singletons and the top ten take 0.21%. Input material: CD8+ T cells from PBMCs. The receptors derive from a human donor with multiple sclerosis. Each CDR3 is given with its conserved first and last residue. Fields, in order: CDR3 DNA, CDR3 protein, J gene, D gene, V gene, clone size. A D gene is named only where the DNA matches it firmly. Clone size is given for some rows only: seen once, a few or many times, or a class if the clone is expanded.

TGTGCCAGCAGTGATCGAGCGGGAGGTTTCCACGAGCAGTACTTC,CASSDRAGGFHEQYF,TRBJ2-7,TRBD2,TRBV25-1,few
TGTGCCAGCAGCTTCCCGGACGGCCGGCGCACCGGGGAGCTGTTTTTT,CASSFPDGRRTGELFF,TRBJ2-2,NA,TRBV7-9,NA
TGTGCCAGCAGTTACCCCCTAGCGGACAATGGTACCGGGGAGCTGTTTTTT,CASSYPLADNGTGELFF,TRBJ2-2,TRBD2,TRBV6-5,NA
TGTGCCAGCAAGGCGAGTAGCGGAGATACCTACGAGCAGTACTTC,CASKASSGDTYEQYF,TRBJ2-7,NA,TRBV27,NA
TGTGCCAGCAGCCAAGGGGACGGCACCTACGAGCAGTACTTC,CASSQGDGTYEQYF,TRBJ2-7,NA,TRBV4-2,NA
TGTGCCAGCAGTCTACTAGCGGGAGTGCCGAATTACAATGAGCAGTTCTTC,CASSLLAGVPNYNEQFF,TRBJ2-1,TRBD2,TRBV2,NA
TGTGCCAGCAGCTTAGGACAGGCCACCGAAGCTTTCTTT,CASSLGQATEAFF,TRBJ1-1,TRBD1,TRBV5-4,NA
TGCGCCAGCAGCCAAGACTCCAGCGGGCAGGCCTACAATGAGCAGTTCTTC,CASSQDSSGQAYNEQFF,TRBJ2-1,NA,TRBV4-3,NA
TGCAGTGTTAAGGCCGCGAGCTCCTACGAGCAGTACTTC,CSVKAASSYEQYF,TRBJ2-7,NA,TRBV20-1,once
TGTGCCAGCAGTCCTGACGTAGGTGGCGGCTACACCTTC,CASSPDVGGGYTF,TRBJ1-2,NA,TRBV6-2/TRBV6-3,NA
TGTGCCAGCAGCCAAGTTCCAGGCGGGACTGAAGCTTTCTTT,CASSQVPGGTEAFF,TRBJ1-1,NA,TRBV3-1,NA
TGTGCCAGCAGCCTCACCGGGACTAGCGGTCCCACAGATACGCAGTATTTT,CASSLTGTSGPTDTQYF,TRBJ2-3,TRBD2,TRBV7-8,NA
TGTGCCAGCAGTTTTTGGGGAGGGTCGGCCGGGGAGCTGTTTTTT,CASSFWGGSAGELFF,TRBJ2-2,TRBD2,TRBV27,NA
TGTGCCAGCAGTTCCTCGCTGTGGTCCGAGCAGTACTTC,CASSSSLWSEQYF,TRBJ2-7,NA,TRBV27,NA
TGTGCCAGCAGCTTGGGACTAGCGGGAGTTTACAATGAGCAGTTCTTC,CASSLGLAGVYNEQFF,TRBJ2-1,TRBD2,TRBV5-6,NA
TGCAGTGCTAGAGCCCTGAGCGGGGGCGCTGGGGCCAACGTCCTGACTTTC,CSARALSGGAGANVLTF,TRBJ2-6,TRBD2,TRBV20-1,NA
TGTGCCAGCAGTTCAGGACAGGGAGCTTACTATGGCTACACCTTC,CASSSGQGAYYGYTF,TRBJ1-2,TRBD1,TRBV27,NA
TGCGCCAGCAGCCAACAGGGGGTTTCTGAGCAGTTCTTC,CASSQQGVSEQFF,TRBJ2-1,TRBD1,TRBV4-3,once
TGTGCCAGCAGCAACATGGGGCAGCGTATCTCTGGAAACACCATATATTTT,CASSNMGQRISGNTIYF,TRBJ1-3,NA,TRBV7-9,NA
TGCGCCAGCAGCTTCCAACAGGGGGCTTACACTGAAGCTTTCTTT,CASSFQQGAYTEAFF,TRBJ1-1,TRBD1,TRBV5-1,NA
TGTGCCACCAGCAGAGGTCAAGGGGGAGTACGCCAAGAGACCCAGTACTTC,CATSRGQGGVRQETQYF,TRBJ2-5,NA,TRBV15,NA
TGCGCCAGCAGCCTCAACCTGGGGTACAATGAGCAGTTCTTC,CASSLNLGYNEQFF,TRBJ2-1,NA,TRBV4-1,NA
TGTGCCAGCAGGCGGTTCCAGGATACGCAGTATTTT,CASRRFQDTQYF,TRBJ2-3,NA,TRBV27,once
TGCGCCAGCAGCCGCACAGGGGGTACGACAGATACGCAGTATTTT,CASSRTGGTTDTQYF,TRBJ2-3,TRBD1,TRBV4-3,once
TGCGCCAGCAGCCAAGGGGACACCTACAATGAGCAGTTCTTC,CASSQGDTYNEQFF,TRBJ2-1,NA,TRBV4-3,NA
TGTGCCAGCAGCTTCGGGACTATCAATGAGCAGTTCTTC,CASSFGTINEQFF,TRBJ2-1,TRBD2,TRBV5-6,NA
TGTGCCAGCAGTTACTCCGGGGGACAGGTGATTACCTACGAGCAGTACTTC,CASSYSGGQVITYEQYF,TRBJ2-7,TRBD1,TRBV6-2/TRBV6-3,NA
TGCAGTGCTAGATTCCGGGCACAAAACAATGAGCAGTTCTTC,CSARFRAQNNEQFF,TRBJ2-1,NA,TRBV20-1,NA